The rows below give T cell receptor beta chains drawn from one sample of a study of cytomegalovirus exposure and HLA in healthy donors. Profiling relied on immunoSEQ multiplex PCR, and the TCRdb table lists in-frame clones only, not all of them. Here the sample spans 160,000 or so clones, roughly 80% being singletons. Material for sequencing was PBMCs. All receptors come from a man between 35 and 55 years old in good health and CMV-seronegative. CDR3s include the opening cysteine and the closing phenylalanine or tryptophan. D genes are given only for firm matches. Expanded clones get a size class; other rows say once, few or many, or leave the size out.

D gene,J gene,clone size,V gene,CDR3 protein,CDR3 DNA
NA,TRBJ2-7,once,TRBV5-1,CASSLAPTETRSYGYEQYF,TGCGCCAGCAGCTTGGCCCCGACAGAAACAAGATCCTACGGGTACGAGCAGTACTTC
NA,TRBJ2-1,NA,TRBV7-2,CASSFNLLARGYNEQFF,TGTGCCAGCAGCTTCAATCTTCTAGCGCGGGGATACAATGAGCAGTTCTTC
NA,TRBJ2-1,NA,TRBV7-9,CASSAVRGEQFF,TGTGCCAGCAGCGCTGTAAGGGGTGAGCAGTTCTTC
TRBD2,TRBJ2-3,NA,TRBV11-2,CASSSSGLGTDTQYF,TGTGCCAGCAGCAGTAGCGGGTTGGGGACAGATACGCAGTATTTT
NA,TRBJ1-1,NA,TRBV5-4,CASSLARYTEAFF,TGTGCCAGCAGCTTGGCACGGTACACTGAAGCTTTCTTT
NA,TRBJ1-3,NA,TRBV6-1,CASIQGQSGNTIYF,TGTGCCAGCATACAGGGCCAGTCTGGAAACACCATATATTTT
TRBD1,TRBJ1-6,NA,TRBV5-1,CASSRTGPNSPLHF,TGCGCCAGCAGCCGGACAGGACCTAATTCACCCCTCCACTTT
NA,TRBJ1-1,NA,TRBV4-2,CASSQHDTNTEAFF,TGTGCCAGCAGCCAACATGACACGAACACTGAAGCTTTCTTT
TRBD1,TRBJ2-3,NA,TRBV5-1,CASSPGQGAYLDTQYF,TGCGCCAGCAGCCCCGGACAGGGGGCATACCTAGATACGCAGTATTTT
NA,TRBJ2-3,NA,TRBV12-5,CASGLSTRRYTQYF,TGTGCTAGTGGTTTGTCAACTCGCCGATATACGCAGTATTTT
NA,TRBJ1-6,NA,TRBV11-2,CASSFGQNSPLHF,TGTGCCAGCAGCTTCGGACAGAATTCACCCCTCCACTTT
TRBD1,TRBJ1-3,NA,TRBV4-3,CASSQRTGGRGNTIYF,TGCGCCAGCAGCCAACGGACAGGGGGCAGGGGAAACACCATATATTTT
NA,TRBJ2-6,few,TRBV9,CASSVGRVPGANVLTF,TGTGCCAGCAGCGTAGGGAGGGTCCCTGGGGCCAACGTCCTGACTTTC
TRBD1,TRBJ2-7,few,TRBV6-1,CASSADRGPYEQYF,TGTGCCAGCAGTGCCGACAGGGGACCGTACGAGCAGTACTTC
TRBD2,TRBJ2-3,NA,TRBV30,CAWGLAGGGTDTQYF,TGTGCCTGGGGGCTAGCGGGGGGAGGCACAGATACGCAGTATTTT
TRBD1,TRBJ1-2,NA,TRBV30,CAWTRQGVIYGYTF,TGTGCCTGGACCCGACAGGGTGTAATCTATGGCTACACCTTC
TRBD2,TRBJ2-7,NA,TRBV7-9,CASSLDDTGGYEQYF,TGTGCCAGCAGCTTAGATGACACGGGGGGATACGAGCAGTACTTC
NA,TRBJ2-7,once,TRBV10-2,CASEGWSYEQYF,TGCGCCAGCGAAGGCTGGAGCTACGAGCAGTACTTC
NA,TRBJ2-7,NA,TRBV15,CATSPYMDTNYEQYF,TGTGCCACCAGCCCTTACATGGACACCAACTACGAGCAGTACTTC
TRBD2,TRBJ2-7,few,TRBV5-4,CASSPAGGQREQYF,TGTGCCAGCAGCCCAGCGGGGGGGCAACGCGAGCAGTACTTC
TRBD2,TRBJ2-1,NA,TRBV5-1,CASRGGETPFDEQFF,TGCGCCAGCAGGGGGGGGGAGACTCCTTTCGATGAGCAGTTCTTC
NA,TRBJ2-4,few,TRBV30,CAWSEGTPNIQYF,TGTGCCTGGAGTGAAGGGACACCAAACATTCAGTACTTC
NA,TRBJ1-1,NA,TRBV20-1,CSKSLNTEAFF,TGCAGCAAATCATTGAACACTGAAGCTTTCTTT
NA,TRBJ1-4,NA,TRBV6-5,CASSYSEYRKLFF,TGTGCCAGCAGTTACTCGGAATACAGAAAACTGTTTTTT
TRBD2,TRBJ2-7,NA,TRBV28,CASSPVGGAFEQYF,TGTGCCAGCAGTCCGGTCGGGGGGGCCTTCGAGCAGTACTTC
TRBD1,TRBJ1-1,NA,TRBV18,CASSPDRVRTEAFF,TGTGCCAGCTCACCAGACAGGGTGCGGACTGAAGCTTTCTTT